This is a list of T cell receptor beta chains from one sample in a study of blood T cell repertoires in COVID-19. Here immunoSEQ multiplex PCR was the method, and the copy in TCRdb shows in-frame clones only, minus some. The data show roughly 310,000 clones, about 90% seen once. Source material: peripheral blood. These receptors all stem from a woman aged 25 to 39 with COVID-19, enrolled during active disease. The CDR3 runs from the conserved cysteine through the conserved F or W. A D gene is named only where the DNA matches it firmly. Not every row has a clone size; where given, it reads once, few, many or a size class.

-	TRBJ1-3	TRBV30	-	CAWTINRVEKNTIYF	TGTGCCTGGACCATAAACAGGGTTGAGAAAAACACCATATATTTT
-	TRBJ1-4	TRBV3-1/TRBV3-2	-	CASSHSSGGFANEKLFF	TGTGCCAGCAGCCACTCTTCGGGTGGGTTTGCTAATGAAAAACTGTTTTTT
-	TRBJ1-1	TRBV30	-	CAWDRNMNTEAFF	TGTGCCTGGGACAGGAACATGAACACTGAAGCTTTCTTT
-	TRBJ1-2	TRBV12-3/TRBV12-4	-	CASSLYRDGYTF	TGTGCCAGCAGTCTCTACAGGGATGGCTACACCTTC
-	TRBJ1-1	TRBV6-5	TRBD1	CASSSFGQGMNTEAFF	TGTGCCAGCAGTTCCTTCGGACAGGGGATGAACACTGAAGCTTTCTTT
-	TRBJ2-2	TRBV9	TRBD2	CASSVAPSGSAGELFF	TGTGCCAGCAGCGTAGCCCCTAGCGGGAGTGCCGGGGAGCTGTTTTTT
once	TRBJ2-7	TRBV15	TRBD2	CATSRVRETVHEQYF	TGTGCCACCAGCAGAGTGCGGGAGACAGTACACGAGCAGTACTTC
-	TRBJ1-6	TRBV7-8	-	CASSLASSSYNSPLHF	TGTGCCAGCAGCTTAGCCTCGAGCTCCTATAATTCACCCCTCCACTTT
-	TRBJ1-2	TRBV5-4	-	CASSSTAANYGYTF	TGTGCCAGCAGCTCTACAGCAGCTAACTATGGCTACACCTTC
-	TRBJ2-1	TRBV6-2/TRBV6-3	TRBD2	CASSYSGSGRYNEQFF	TGTGCCAGCAGTTACAGCGGTAGCGGGAGGTACAATGAGCAGTTCTTC
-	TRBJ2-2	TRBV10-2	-	CASGMDSHTGELFF	TGCGCCAGTGGCATGGACAGCCACACCGGGGAGCTGTTTTTT
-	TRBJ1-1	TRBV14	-	CASSQGYYTEAFF	TGTGCCAGCAGCCAAGGTTATTACACTGAAGCTTTCTTT
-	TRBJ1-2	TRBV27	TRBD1	CASSPGQGGGYTF	TGTGCCAGCAGTCCGGGACAGGGAGGTGGCTACACCTTC
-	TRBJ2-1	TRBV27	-	CASSSRGGISEQFF	TGTGCCAGCAGTTCCAGGGGAGGGATAAGCGAGCAGTTCTTC
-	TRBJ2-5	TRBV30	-	CAWSSGTLYQETQYF	TGTGCCTGGAGTTCCGGGACTTTGTACCAAGAGACCCAGTACTTC
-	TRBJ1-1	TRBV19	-	CASSPGHPNTEAFF	TGTGCCAGTAGTCCGGGACATCCGAACACTGAAGCTTTCTTT
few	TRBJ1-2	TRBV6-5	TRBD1	CASRQGQGSYGYTF	TGTGCCAGCAGACAGGGACAGGGGAGCTATGGCTACACCTTC
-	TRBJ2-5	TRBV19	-	CASSIWYTDKVQETQYF	TGTGCCAGTAGTATATGGTATACGGACAAGGTCCAAGAGACCCAGTACTTC
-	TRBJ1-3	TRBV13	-	CASRPTVNSGNTIYF	TGTGCCAGCAGGCCAACAGTTAACTCTGGAAACACCATATATTTT
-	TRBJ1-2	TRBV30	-	CAWSVARESGYTF	TGTGCCTGGAGTGTCGCCAGGGAAAGTGGCTACACCTTC
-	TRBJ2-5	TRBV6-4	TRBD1	CASSATGQETQYF	TGTGCCAGCAGTGCGACAGGGCAAGAGACCCAGTACTTC
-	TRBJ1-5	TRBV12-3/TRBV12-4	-	CASSVVGNQPQHF	TGTGCCAGCAGTGTGGTCGGGAATCAGCCCCAGCATTTT
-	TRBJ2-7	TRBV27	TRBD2	CASGLAGGSSYEQYF	TGTGCCAGTGGACTAGCGGGAGGGAGCTCCTACGAGCAGTACTTC
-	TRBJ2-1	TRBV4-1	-	CASSPRSLNEQFF	TGCGCCAGCAGCCCGCGTTCCCTCAATGAGCAGTTCTTC
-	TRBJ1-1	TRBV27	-	CASSNPTLLNTEAFF	TGTGCCAGCAGTAATCCGACACTCTTGAACACTGAAGCTTTCTTT
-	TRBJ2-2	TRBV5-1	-	CASSYGREGGELFF	TGCGCCAGCAGCTACGGTCGGGAAGGCGGGGAGCTGTTTTTT
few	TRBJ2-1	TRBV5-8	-	CASSSGLAYNEQFF	TGTGCCAGCAGCTCGGGACTGGCCTACAATGAGCAGTTCTTC
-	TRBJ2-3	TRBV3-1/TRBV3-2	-	CASRQTGHLSTDTQYF	TGTGCCAGCAGGCAAACGGGACATTTGAGCACAGATACGCAGTATTTT
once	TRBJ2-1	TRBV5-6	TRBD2	CASSWRSGRYEQFF	TGTGCCAGCAGCTGGCGGAGCGGGAGATATGAGCAGTTCTTC
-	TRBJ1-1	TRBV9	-	CASSVGTGSEAFF	TGTGCCAGCAGCGTAGGAACAGGTTCTGAAGCTTTCTTT
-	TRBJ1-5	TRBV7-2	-	CASSLLSLSRGGGNQPQHF	TGTGCCAGCAGCTTATTATCGTTGAGTAGGGGTGGGGGCAATCAGCCCCAGCATTTT
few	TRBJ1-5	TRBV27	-	CASSRGRTGGQPQHF	TGTGCCAGCAGCCGGGGACGGACGGGGGGCCAGCCCCAGCATTTT
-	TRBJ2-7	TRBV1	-	CTSSPSGSTLARYEQYF	TGCACCAGCAGCCCCAGCGGGAGTACACTGGCGCGGTACGAGCAGTACTTC
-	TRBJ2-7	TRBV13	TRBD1	CASSSGQGPNEQYF	TGTGCCAGCAGCTCAGGACAGGGTCCCAACGAGCAGTACTTC
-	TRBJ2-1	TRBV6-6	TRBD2	CATALAGPYNEQFF	TGTGCCACCGCCCTAGCGGGGCCGTACAATGAGCAGTTCTTC
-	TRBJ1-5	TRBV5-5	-	CASSADISSGNQPQHF	TGTGCCAGCAGCGCGGACATATCATCGGGCAATCAGCCCCAGCATTTT
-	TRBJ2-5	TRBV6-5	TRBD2	CASRAGGRVGETQYF	TGTGCCAGCAGGGCCGGCGGGAGGGTCGGAGAGACCCAGTACTTC
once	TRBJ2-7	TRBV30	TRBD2	CAWKAGAYNEQYF	TGTGCCTGGAAGGCGGGAGCGTATAACGAGCAGTACTTC
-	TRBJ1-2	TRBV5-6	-	CASSSPYGYTF	TGTGCCAGCAGCTCCCCGTATGGCTACACCTTC
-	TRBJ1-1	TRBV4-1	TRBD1	CASSPGTAEAFF	TGCGCCAGCAGCCCGGGGACAGCGGAAGCTTTCTTT
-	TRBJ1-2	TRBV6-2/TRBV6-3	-	CASSYSNPQAYTF	TGTGCCAGCAGTTACTCGAATCCCCAGGCTTACACCTTC
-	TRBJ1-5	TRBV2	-	CASRQVSNQPQHF	TGTGCCAGCAGACAGGTTAGCAATCAGCCCCAGCATTTT
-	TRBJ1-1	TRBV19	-	CASSIRAPQEAFF	TGTGCCAGTAGTATACGCGCACCGCAAGAAGCTTTCTTT